Sequencing of this T cell receptor (beta chain) was carried out in a study of T cell responses to AZD1222 COVID-19 vaccine. Details on this clone: Its antigen is not identified.

The study, taken as a whole, reports: Baseline antibody screening turned up just a handful of seropositive AZD1222 recipients. Spike as a whole was targeted by vaccine-associated CD4 TCRs, dominant at 160-218 and 743-854. Clonal diversity may have been underestimated in mostly white British donors. No repertoire was sampled before or during the peak T cell response, only after it.

This CDR3 comprises 12 residues. Deletions cut 4 bases from V and 2 bases from J, with 6 bases between. Germline V gives CDR1 SNHLY, CDR2 FYNNEI. The repertoire was sequenced with immunoSEQ multiplex PCR; TCRdb's copy has only in-frame clones and lacks some. The sample holds approximately 160,000 clones; around 93% are singletons and the top ten take 4.4%. The receptor was isolated from an adult in good health. The V gene is TRBV2, the J gene TRBJ2-7; unclear D gene. This sample comprised peripheral blood, obtained on day 0 of AZD1222 vaccination. CDR3 DNA sequence: TGTGCCAGCAGTGGTGAGCCCTACGAGCAGTACTTC. It is translated as CASSGEPYEQYF.